Following are 2 T cell receptor beta chains from one sample sequenced in a study of T cell responses to AZD1222 COVID-19 vaccine. Sequencing used immunoSEQ multiplex PCR; TCRdb keeps in-frame clones, though not all of them. The sample has approximately 110,000 clones; around 90% are singletons. This specimen consisted of peripheral blood, obtained on day 0 of AZD1222 vaccination. Every receptor here comes from an adult in good health.

This clone was counted only a few times. This chain links TRBV3-1 (or the pseudogene TRBV3-2) with TRBJ1-2, with no clear D. V dropped 1 base and J dropped 4 bases, with 7 bases sitting between them. This CDR3 region has 13 residues. Germline V gives CDR1 LGHDT, CDR2 YNNKEL (reference sequence). CDR3 sequence reads: CASSQGTTYGYTF. The CDR3 region has the DNA TGTGCCAGCAGCCAAGGCACTACCTATGGCTACACCTTC.

This chain connects TRBV7-8 to TRBJ2-5; TRBD2 aligns across 11 bases. V dropped 2 bases and J dropped 5; count of bases not matched to a gene: 7. Looked up from germline, CDR1 is SGHVS and CDR2 is FQNEAQ. The length of the CDR3 is 16 residues. The CDR3 nucleotides read TGTGCCAGCAGCTTAATAGCGGGGGGGCAGGGTGAGACCCAGTACTTC. It specifies CASSLIAGGQGETQYF.